A single sample is the source of the 10 T cell receptor beta chains below, sequenced in a study of OX40 agonist ivuxolimab in advanced cancers. Sequencing was performed with immunoSEQ multiplex PCR; in TCRdb, only in-frame clones are kept and a portion is missing. The sample contains some 48,000 clones, 80% to 90% of which appear only once. Sample: CD4+ or CD8+ T cells sorted from blood, taken in a trial of the OX40 agonist ivuxolimab. These receptors all stem from an adult with an advanced solid tumor such as melanoma, head and neck, liver or kidney cancer.

The rearrangement links TRBV5-4 to TRBJ1-1; 11 bases map to TRBD1. The CDR3 is 15 residues long. After removal of 4 bases from V and 6 bases from J, the junction contained 8 bases not matched to a gene. Germline CDR1 reads SGHNT; CDR2 reads YYREEE (reference sequence). CDR3 loop: CASSRYGQGAAEAFF. The CDR3 DNA reads TGTGCCAGCAGCCGATACGGACAGGGGGCCGCTGAAGCTTTCTTT.

This sequence joins TRBV4-2 and TRBJ2-2; D is unresolved. V was pared by 3 bases and J by 0 bases, with 8 bases between. Germline V gene lookup returns CDR1 LGHNA and CDR2 YNFKEQ. The CDR3 has 15 amino acids. CDR3 sequence reads: CASSQDASNTGELFF. In DNA form, the CDR3 reads TGTGCCAGCAGCCAGGACGCCTCGAACACCGGGGAGCTGTTTTTT.

This CDR3 reads CASSQPPGTGVVEQYF. CDR3 in DNA: TGCGCCAGCAGCCAACCACCCGGGACAGGGGTTGTGGAGCAGTACTTC. The rearrangement uses TRBV4-1 and TRBJ2-7; TRBD1 matches 10 bases. Trimming removed 2 bases from V and 7 bases from J; junction bases left unmatched: 11. Germline assignment: CDR1 MGHRA and CDR2 YSYEKL. This CDR3 comprises 16 residues.

V is TRBV19 and J is TRBJ2-2; 7 bases agree with TRBD2. There are 16 residues in the CDR3. Germline V gene sequence: CDR1 LNHDA, CDR2 SQIVND (reference sequence). Trimming removed 5 bases from V and 2 bases from J; junction bases left unmatched: 8. CDR3 nucleotides: TGTGCCAGTAGTCCCCGGGACTATCCTAACACCGGGGAGCTGTTTTTT. Translation: CASSPRDYPNTGELFF.

V is TRBV30 and J is TRBJ2-1; the D is unclear. CDR1 GTSNPN and CDR2 SVGIG come from the germline V gene (reference sequence). The CDR3 has 14 residues. V lost 3 bases and J 4 bases, leaving 13 bases between the germline ends. As DNA, the CDR3 is TGTGCCTGGAGCCCTACGCGAGAGTACAATGAGCAGTTCTTC. Protein: CAWSPTREYNEQFF.

This chain joins TRBV9 and TRBJ1-4; D gene ambiguous. V was pared by 4 bases and J by 7 bases, with 14 bases between. The CDR3 runs to 14 residues. The V gene's germline CDR1 is SGDLS and CDR2 YYNGEE. The CDR3 is CASSFTQYSEKLFF. CDR3 bases: TGTGCCAGCAGCTTCACACAGTATAGTGAAAAACTGTTTTTT.

V and J are TRBV27 and TRBJ2-3, with 7 bases aligning to TRBD1. With V trimmed by 7 bases and J by 1 base, 5 bases remained unmatched. The CDR3 is 14 residues long. The germline V gene encodes CDR1 MNHEY and CDR2 SMNVEV (reference sequence). The CDR3 DNA sequence: TGTGCCAGCACCCTAGGGGGCGGCACAGATACGCAGTATTTT. Its protein product is CASTLGGGTDTQYF.

The chain carries TRBV11-2 and TRBJ1-6; D ambiguous. V shed 0 bases and J shed 3 bases, with 15 bases lying between them. The germline CDR1 and CDR2 sequences are SGHAT and FQNNGV. CDR3 size: 18 residues. The CDR3 DNA sequence: TGTGCCAGCAGCTTAGATCCCCCGTCCCCATACTATAATTCACCCCTCCACTTT. Translated: CASSLDPPSPYYNSPLHF.

CDR3 DNA: TGTGCCAGCAGCCCCAATCAAGCCTACTATAATTCACCCCTCCACTTT. Protein sequence: CASSPNQAYYNSPLHF. The chain uses TRBV7-2 and TRBJ1-6; D is ambiguous. This CDR3 has 16 residues. With 5 bases removed from V and 3 bases from J, the gap between germline ends came to 14 bases. Germline V gives CDR1 SGHTA, CDR2 FQGNSA.

This clone was detected once. The gene calls are TRBV4-2 and TRBJ2-7; the D gene is possibly TRBD1 (5 bases). Germline values: CDR1 LGHNA, CDR2 YNFKEQ. This CDR3 is 14 amino acids long. Between the trimmed V and J ends, which lost 2 bases and 4 bases, there was a span of 12 bases. The CDR3 DNA follows: TGTGCCAGCAGCCAAACTGGGGCCAGTTACGAGCAGTACTTC. Its translation: CASSQTGASYEQYF.